Presented here are 26 T cell receptor beta chains from one specimen sequenced in a study of blood T cell repertoires in COVID-19. Only in-frame clones appear in the TCRdb table, and some are missing; sequencing was by immunoSEQ multiplex PCR. The sample shows 150,000 to 200,000 clones, 75% to 90% of them seen only once. Sequenced: peripheral blood. Every receptor here comes from a human donor in a cohort sampled during active COVID-19.

The chain joins TRBV27 to TRBJ2-1, with 8 bases aligning to TRBD2. This CDR3 has 15 amino acids. V trimming: 8 bases; J trimming: 3 bases; junction bases outside the gene matches: 9. Germline lookup yields CDR1 MNHEY and CDR2 SMNVEV (reference sequence). The CDR3 DNA reads TGTGCCAGCTTAAGGGGAGCGGGGGACTACAATGAGCAGTTCTTC. Translation gives CASLRGAGDYNEQFF.

This clone was seen once. The chain carries TRBV15 and TRBJ2-5; 8 positions match TRBD2. This CDR3 spans 15 amino acids. V shed 5 bases, J shed 1 base, and the junction held 6 bases outside the gene matches. CDR1 and CDR2 from the germline V gene are LNHNV and YYDKDF (reference sequence). DNA of the CDR3: TGTGCCACCAGCCGCCCTACTAGCGGCCAAGAGACCCAGTACTTC. It yields the protein CATSRPTSGQETQYF.

This chain joins TRBV7-9 and TRBJ1-2, with 9 bases lining up with TRBD1. Germline loops: CDR1 SEHNR, CDR2 FQNEAQ (reference sequence). The trim removed 4 bases at V and 12 bases at J, leaving 9 bases unmatched. This CDR3 contains 13 residues. CDR3 protein: CASSSTGGPSDTF. For the CDR3, the DNA is TGTGCCAGCAGCTCCACAGGGGGCCCGTCTGACACCTTC.

This clone was recorded at least ten times. The chain has TRBV30 and TRBJ2-1; tentatively, D is TRBD1 (5 bases). Trimming took 2 bases from V and 6 from J, leaving 17 bases between them. CDR3 length: 15 amino acids. CDR1 is GTSNPN and CDR2 is SVGIG in the germline V gene (reference sequence). The CDR3 DNA follows: TGTGCCTGGAGTAGGTTTCAGGGAAGAATCAATGAGCAGTTCTTC. It yields the protein CAWSRFQGRINEQFF.

The J gene is TRBJ1-2, the V gene TRBV28; 12 positions match TRBD1. The CDR3 is made up of 17 amino acids. Per germline, CDR1 MDHEN and CDR2 SYDVKM. J lost 4 bases, V lost 5 bases, and 11 bases had no gene match. The CDR3 coding sequence is TGTGCCAGCAGTCAAGCCCGGGACAGGGGGCGCAGCTATGGCTACACCTTC. This gives the protein CASSQARDRGRSYGYTF.

The chain links TRBV20-1 to TRBJ2-2; 7 bases line up with TRBD1. From germline, CDR1 is DFQATT and CDR2 SNEGSKA (reference sequence). The CDR3 length is 10 residues. In DNA, the CDR3 is TGCAACCAGGGGGCCGGGGAGCTGTTTTTT. This gives the protein CNQGAGELFF.

The gene calls are TRBV15 and TRBJ2-5; TRBD2 agrees at 9 bases. The CDR3 is 16 residues long. Germline values: CDR1 LNHNV, CDR2 YYDKDF (reference sequence). V lost 1 base, J lost 3 bases, and 6 bases stayed unmatched. CDR3 protein: CATSRAPVAGEETQYF. The CDR3 bases are TGTGCCACCAGCAGAGCACCGGTAGCGGGAGAAGAGACCCAGTACTTC.

The genes are TRBV19 and TRBJ1-5; tentative D call: TRBD1 (5 bases). This CDR3 has 14 residues. CDR1 and CDR2 (germline): LNHDA, SQIVND (reference sequence). Trimming removed 6 bases from V and 1 base from J, with 10 bases in between. The CDR3 bases are TGTGCCAGTAGAACACAGGTGAGCAATCAGCCCCAGCATTTT. It encodes CASRTQVSNQPQHF.

This clone was recorded only once. The V call is TRBV7-2, the J call TRBJ2-5, with TRBD2 as a possible D gene (6 bases). The CDR3 runs to 17 residues. Looked up from germline, CDR1 is SGHTA and CDR2 is FQGNSA. The V end lost 0 bases, the J end lost 2 bases, and 16 bases lay between the germline ends. Here the CDR3 reads CASSLAPPGLRQETQYF. In nucleotides, the CDR3 is TGTGCCAGCAGCTTAGCGCCACCGGGACTCCGTCAAGAGACCCAGTACTTC.

The chain joins TRBV5-5 to TRBJ2-5; D not certain. The CDR3 has 14 residues. V dropped 0 bases and J dropped 1 base, with 7 bases sitting between them. Germline V gene sequence: CDR1 SGHKS, CDR2 YYEKEE (reference sequence). This CDR3 is CASSLGHIQETQYF. The CDR3 coding sequence is TGTGCCAGCAGCTTGGGACACATCCAAGAGACCCAGTACTTC.

The chain has TRBV29-1 and TRBJ2-7; D gene ambiguous. The V gene's germline CDR1 is SQVTM and CDR2 ANQGSEA. This CDR3 region has 13 residues. V was trimmed by 3 bases and J by 0 bases, leaving 9 bases between them. Written as DNA, the CDR3 is TGCAGCGTTGATTCCGATAGCTCCTACGAGCAGTACTTC. As protein: CSVDSDSSYEQYF.

The V call is TRBV11-2, the J call TRBJ2-7; 9 nucleotides align to TRBD2. Germline V gene data show CDR1 as SGHAT and CDR2 as FQNNGV. CDR3 size: 14 residues. V gave up 1 base and J gave up 5 bases; unmatched junction bases: 3. The CDR3 spells CASSLGAGGDEQYF. CDR3 sequence (DNA): TGTGCCAGCAGCTTAGGAGCGGGGGGAGACGAGCAGTACTTC.

This sequence joins TRBV5-4 and TRBJ1-4; perhaps TRBD1 as D (5 bases). Trimming took 3 bases from V and 11 from J, leaving 20 bases between them. CDR3 length: 15 amino acids. Germline CDR1 is SGHNT and CDR2 is YYREEE (reference sequence). CDR3: CASSSDRSGMVKLFF. CDR3 bases: TGTGCCAGCAGCTCCGACAGATCCGGAATGGTTAAACTGTTTTTT. Full variable domain (outside the CDR3, taken from reference TRBV5-4 and TRBJ1-4): ETGVTQSPTHLIKTRGQQVTLRCSSQSGHNTVSWYQQALGQGPQFIFQYYREEENGRGNFPPRFSGLQFPNYSSELNVNALELDDSALYLCASSSDRSGMVKLFFGSGTQLSVL.

The chain combines TRBV14 with TRBJ1-5, with D possibly matching TRBD1 (6 bases). Germline lookup yields CDR1 SGHDN and CDR2 FVKESK. V gave up 8 bases and J gave up 4 bases, with 9 bases separating them. The CDR3 length is 12 residues. CDR3 DNA: TGTGCCAGCGTGAGGGGGAATCAGCCCCAGCATTTT. It encodes CASVRGNQPQHF.

This clone is labeled medium-sized. V is TRBV6-6 and J is TRBJ2-5; 7 bases match TRBD2. V shed 6 bases and J 4 bases; nucleotides not matched to a gene: 5. Germline V gives CDR1 MNHNY, CDR2 SVGAGI (reference sequence). CDR3 length: 13 amino acids. The CDR3 protein is CASRPTSPETQYF. The DNA for the CDR3 is TGTGCCAGCAGGCCGACTAGCCCAGAGACCCAGTACTTC.

This chain joins TRBV5-1 and TRBJ2-3; a possible D gene is TRBD2 (6 bases). Germline V gene lookup returns CDR1 SGHRS and CDR2 YFSETQ. The V and J ends lost 0 bases and 3 bases respectively, with 8 bases between them. There are 14 residues in the CDR3. Here the CDR3 DNA reads TGCGCCAGCAGCTTGGAGCGGGTTACAGATACGCAGTATTTT. Amino acids: CASSLERVTDTQYF.

The V call is TRBV27, the J call TRBJ1-6; a possible D gene is TRBD1 (6 bases). This CDR3 contains 13 residues. Trimming removed 5 bases from V and 7 bases from J, with 9 bases in between. Per the germline V gene, CDR1 is MNHEY and CDR2 is SMNVEV (reference sequence). Here the CDR3 reads CASSLDRNSPLHF. The CDR3 DNA follows: TGTGCCAGCAGTCTGGACAGAAATTCACCCCTCCACTTT.

V usage is TRBV27 and J usage is TRBJ2-7; TRBD2 matches 12 bases. There are 14 residues in the CDR3. J gave up 3 bases and V 9 bases, and 6 bases lay outside the gene matches. Germline loops: CDR1 MNHEY, CDR2 SMNVEV (reference sequence). The CDR3 coding sequence is TGTGCCAGTTCTACGACTAGCGGGAGCTACGAGCAGTACTTC. Residues: CASSTTSGSYEQYF.

This clone was detected only a few times. V and J are TRBV29-1 and TRBJ1-2, with 8 bases identical to TRBD1. Germline loops: CDR1 SQVTM, CDR2 ANQGSEA. The CDR3 loop spans 13 amino acids. The J segment lost 2 bases and the V segment lost 7 bases, leaving 6 bases of the junction unmatched. The CDR3 DNA reads TGCAGCGGGGGGACAGGATTAAACTATGGCTACACCTTC. Protein: CSGGTGLNYGYTF.

This clone was found a few times. The chain is built from TRBV28 and TRBJ1-2; 8 bases line up with TRBD1. This CDR3 is 15 amino acids long. Unmatched junction bases numbered 8, after V lost 3 bases and J lost 5 bases. The germline CDR1 and CDR2 sequences are MDHEN and SYDVKM. CDR3: CASSLSGGAGYGYTF. DNA for the CDR3: TGTGCCAGCAGTTTGTCAGGGGGCGCAGGATATGGCTACACCTTC.

The chain recombines TRBV6-6 with TRBJ2-5, with D uncertain. Germline V gives CDR1 MNHNY, CDR2 SVGAGI (reference sequence). This CDR3 contains 12 residues. V was pared by 4 bases and J by 5 bases, with 8 bases between. The CDR3 loop reads CASSSLLETQYF. CDR3 sequence (DNA): TGTGCCAGCAGTTCCCTCCTGGAGACCCAGTACTTC.

This chain links TRBV28 with TRBJ1-5; tentative D call: TRBD1 (6 bases). The V gene lost 7 bases and the J gene lost 8 bases, with 21 bases spanning the gap. This CDR3 spans 15 amino acids. Germline loops: CDR1 MDHEN, CDR2 SYDVKM. Written as DNA, the CDR3 is TGTGCCAGCAAACCGAGGGGGGGGGCAATCAAGCCCCAGCATTTT. This translates into CASKPRGGAIKPQHF. Full variable domain (missing parts from reference TRBV28 and TRBJ1-5): DVKVTQSSRYLVKRTGEKVFLECVQDMDHENMFWYRQDPGLGLRLIYFSYDVKMKEKGDIPEGYSVSREKKERFSLILESASTNQTSMYLCASKPRGGAIKPQHFGDGTRLSIL.

The V and J genes are TRBV5-1 and TRBJ2-3, with TRBD2 identical over 10 bases. The ends lost 3 bases at V and 3 bases at J; junction bases unmatched: 4. Germline CDR1 reads SGHRS; CDR2 reads YFSETQ. There are 15 residues in the CDR3. CDR3 sequence: CASSSLAGETDTQYF. The CDR3 DNA is TGCGCCAGCAGCTCGCTAGCGGGGGAGACAGATACGCAGTATTTT.

The chain links TRBV7-8 to TRBJ1-3, with a weak D call TRBD1 (5 bases). Per germline, CDR1 SGHVS and CDR2 FQNEAQ. With 5 bases removed from V and 0 bases from J, the gap between germline ends came to 14 bases. The CDR3 covers 16 residues. The CDR3 nucleotides read TGTGCCAGCAGCCTGCAGGGTGCCCTCTCTGGAAACACCATATATTTT. Protein product: CASSLQGALSGNTIYF.

The chain couples TRBV27 to TRBJ1-1; D is perhaps TRBD1 (5 bases). The CDR3 consists of 14 residues. The germline V gene has CDR1 MNHEY and CDR2 SMNVEV (reference sequence). V was pared by 3 bases and J by 7 bases, with 15 bases between. The CDR3: CASSFVRERNEAFF. The CDR3 region has the DNA TGTGCCAGCAGTTTCGTCAGGGAAAGGAATGAAGCTTTCTTT.

V is TRBV27 and J is TRBJ1-1; 8 bases agree with TRBD1. After removal of 6 bases from V and 0 bases from J, the junction contained 3 bases not matched to a gene. CDR1 MNHEY and CDR2 SMNVEV come from the germline V gene (reference sequence). The CDR3 covers 14 residues. CDR3 protein: CASRAGGMNTEAFF. CDR3 coding DNA: TGTGCCAGCAGGGCAGGGGGCATGAACACTGAAGCTTTCTTT.